This T cell receptor beta chain comes out of a study of blood T cell repertoires in COVID-19. With V trimmed by 0 bases and J by 5 bases, 7 bases remained unmatched. The germline CDR1 and CDR2 sequences are SGHNT and YYREEE (reference sequence). This CDR3 has 16 amino acids. Study members were between roughly 18 and 100 years old and lived in 20 to 30 US regions. Cohorts were determined from participant-reported clinical history. The sample holds one count of this clone. Clones were read by immunoSEQ multiplex PCR, and TCRdb kept only the in-frame ones, dropping some. The sample has some 200,000 clones; 80% to 90% are singletons.

The source material was PBMCs or T cells enriched from blood (not recorded which). This TCR was recovered from a man aged 25 to 40 in a cohort exposed to, infected with or recovered from COVID-19 (not recorded which). The chain couples TRBV5-4 to TRBJ2-5, with 10 bases fitting TRBD1. The CDR3, as DNA: TGTGCCAGCAGCTTGGTGGGACAGGGGCGCCCCGAGACCCAGTACTTC. This codes for CASSLVGQGRPETQYF.